These 5 T cell receptor beta chains came from one sample sequenced in a study of OX40 agonist ivuxolimab in advanced cancers. TCRdb's copy holds only in-frame clones and misses some; the assay was immunoSEQ multiplex PCR. The sample includes about 79,000 clones, about 84% of them seen just once. The sequencing here drew on CD4+ or CD8+ T cells sorted from blood, taken in a trial of the OX40 agonist ivuxolimab. These receptors all come from an adult with an advanced solid tumor such as melanoma, head and neck, liver or kidney cancer.

The rearrangement uses TRBV9 and TRBJ2-1, with no clear D. This CDR3 is 15 amino acids long. CDR1 is SGDLS, CDR2 YYNGEE, per germline. Deletions cut 2 bases from V and 5 bases from J, with 14 bases between. The CDR3 region is CASSVKPWLDNEQFF. CDR3 nucleotides: TGTGCCAGCAGCGTCAAACCATGGTTGGACAATGAGCAGTTCTTC.

This clone was detected a few times. The chain employs TRBV6-6 and TRBJ1-5; TRBD1 matches at 7 bases. Germline CDR1 reads MNHNY; CDR2 reads SVGAGI (reference sequence). This CDR3 is 14 amino acids long. The J segment lost 7 bases and the V segment lost 4 bases, leaving 7 bases of the junction unmatched. CDR3 protein: CASSSTGNGQPQHF. In DNA form, the CDR3 reads TGTGCCAGCAGTTCGACAGGGAATGGGCAGCCCCAGCATTTT.

The rearrangement uses TRBV27 and TRBJ2-7; 10 nucleotides align to TRBD2. The V segment lost 3 bases and the J segment 6 bases; nucleotides outside the gene matches: 5. The length of the CDR3 is 14 residues. CDR1 is MNHEY, CDR2 SMNVEV, per germline (reference sequence). This CDR3 reads CASSFQRTSGEQYF. For the CDR3, the DNA is TGTGCCAGCAGTTTCCAGAGGACTAGCGGCGAGCAGTACTTC.

The chain employs TRBV7-2 and TRBJ2-3; D remains ambiguous. In germline, CDR1 is SGHTA, CDR2 FQGNSA. The CDR3 length is 13 residues. Trimming stripped 6 bases from V and 2 bases from J, with 9 bases between. The CDR3 is CASSPTSTDTQYF. The CDR3 nucleotides read TGTGCCAGCAGTCCGACGTCCACAGATACGCAGTATTTT.

The chain links TRBV7-6 to TRBJ1-6; weak D call: TRBD1 (5 bases). Germline CDR1 is SGHVS and CDR2 is FNYEAQ. The CDR3 length is 14 residues. Trimming removed 4 bases at V and 9 bases at J, with 13 bases between. The CDR3 DNA follows: TGTGCCAGCAGCTCTCAGGGTCAGGGTTCACCCCTCCACTTT. Its protein product is CASSSQGQGSPLHF.